Below, 17 T cell receptor beta chains from the same sample are listed, as sequenced in a study of Ad26.COV2.S vaccination and SARS-CoV-2 variants. Treatment given: about 20 received Ad26.COV2.S at low or high dose, single or two shots; a few received placebo; per-sample allocation not given. Each sample was drawn 63 days after the first injection (of vaccine or placebo). Clones were read by immunoSEQ multiplex PCR, and TCRdb kept only the in-frame ones, dropping some. Of a few hundred thousand clones in the sample, around nine tenths were seen once. The source was peripheral blood, collected in a trial of Ad26.COV2.S vaccine versus placebo. These receptors all come from a person between 18 and 59 years old who received the Ad26.COV2.S COVID-19 vaccine or a placebo.

This chain connects TRBV3-1 (or the pseudogene TRBV3-2) to TRBJ2-7; D is unclear. The length of the CDR3 is 11 residues. Germline-derived CDR1 and CDR2 are LGHDT and YNNKEL (reference sequence). V gave up 1 base and J gave up 5 bases, with 3 bases separating them. The CDR3 sequence is CASSQVHEQYF. The DNA of the CDR3 is TGTGCCAGCAGCCAAGTCCACGAGCAGTACTTC.

V and J are TRBV6-5 and TRBJ1-2; D uncertain. The length of the CDR3 is 12 residues. V shed 6 bases and J shed 6 bases, with 11 bases lying between them. The V gene's germline CDR1 is MNHEY and CDR2 SVGAGI. CDR3 sequence: CASSPGKHGYTF. The CDR3 bases are TGTGCCAGCAGCCCGGGGAAACATGGCTACACCTTC.

The V gene is TRBV30, the J gene TRBJ2-7; D might be TRBD1 (5 bases). The CDR3 runs to 11 residues. The V and J ends lost 2 bases and 6 bases respectively, with 8 bases between them. CDR1 is GTSNPN and CDR2 is SVGIG in the germline V gene (reference sequence). The DNA for the CDR3 is TGTGCCTGGAGTAAGGGGCTCGAGCAGTACTTC. Its protein product is CAWSKGLEQYF.

The V and J genes are TRBV18 and TRBJ2-5; D is uncertain. V dropped 2 bases and J dropped 2 bases, with 18 bases sitting between them. The CDR3 has 17 amino acids. CDR1 and CDR2 from the germline V gene are KGHSH and LQKENI. For the CDR3, the DNA is TGTGCCAGCTCACCAAGGCCTAGTGGTGTTGGACAAGAGACCCAGTACTTC. Translation: CASSPRPSGVGQETQYF.

This chain uses TRBV3-1 (or the pseudogene TRBV3-2) with TRBJ1-4; 8 bases agree with TRBD1. V was clipped by 3 bases and J by 8 bases; unmatched bases: 29. Germline V CDR1 and CDR2: LGHDT, YNNKEL (reference sequence). CDR3 length: 22 residues. CDR3 bases: TGTGCCAGCAGCCACCACCGGGGGAGGGCGAATACCGGGACAGGAGGGAAGGAAAAACTGTTTTTT. It specifies CASSHHRGRANTGTGGKEKLFF.

The chain is built from TRBV7-2 and TRBJ2-7; the match to TRBD1 covers 8 bases. The CDR3 totals 17 residues. V lost 5 bases to trimming and J lost 0 bases; unmatched junction nucleotides: 12. CDR1 is SGHTA and CDR2 is FQGNSA in the germline V gene. The CDR3 loop is CASSPQWDRKSSYEQYF. The CDR3 bases are TGTGCCAGCAGCCCCCAATGGGACAGGAAATCCTCCTACGAGCAGTACTTC.

The rearrangement uses TRBV4-1 and TRBJ2-7; tentatively, D is TRBD1 (6 bases). The CDR3 consists of 15 residues. Germline V gene lookup returns CDR1 MGHRA and CDR2 YSYEKL. Trimming pared 1 base from V and 3 bases from J, leaving 13 bases between. CDR3 in DNA: TGCGCCAGCAGCCAAGCCGGGACAAGTATCTACGAGCAGTACTTC. Encoded protein: CASSQAGTSIYEQYF.

The chain joins TRBV5-4 to TRBJ1-1; 11 bases line up with TRBD1. Germline trimming cut 4 bases from V and 4 bases from J; bases unmatched to any gene: 6. Germline assignment: CDR1 SGHNT and CDR2 YYREEE (reference sequence). This CDR3 comprises 15 residues. CDR3 sequence (DNA): TGTGCCAGCAGCGTACCGGGACAGGGGGGCACTGAAGCTTTCTTT. Its translation is CASSVPGQGGTEAFF.

V is TRBV4-1 and J is TRBJ1-6; 8 nucleotides line up with TRBD1. Trimming took 3 bases from V and 0 from J; bases not matched to a gene: 4. Germline-derived CDR1 and CDR2 are MGHRA and YSYEKL. The CDR3 has 17 amino acids. CDR3 in DNA: TGCGCCAGCAGCCAGGGACAGGCGAGCTCCTATAATTCACCCCTCCACTTT. Translation gives CASSQGQASSYNSPLHF.

This clone has only a few counts. V gene TRBV10-1 combines with J gene TRBJ1-1; D gene uncertain. V was pared by 5 bases and J by 5 bases, with 9 bases between. Looked up from germline, CDR1 is WNHNN and CDR2 is SYGVQD (reference sequence). The CDR3 is made up of 12 amino acids. DNA of the CDR3: TGCGCCAGCAGTATTGGTAAAACTGAAGCTTTCTTT. This encodes CASSIGKTEAFF.

The chain carries TRBV5-1 and TRBJ1-1, with D tentatively TRBD1 (6 bases). The CDR3 spans 15 residues. The V and J ends lost 0 bases and 3 bases respectively, with 12 bases between them. From germline, CDR1 is SGHRS and CDR2 YFSETQ. The CDR3, as DNA: TGCGCCAGCAGCTTGGAATCCCAGGGGTACACTGAAGCTTTCTTT. This translates into CASSLESQGYTEAFF.

The gene calls are TRBV15 and TRBJ1-4, with D hard to call. Trimming cost V 0 bases and J 6 bases, with 17 bases left between them. Germline CDR1 is LNHNV and CDR2 is YYDKDF (reference sequence). The CDR3 is made up of 17 amino acids. The CDR3 here is CATSRDMFGERDEKLFF. In DNA form, the CDR3 reads TGTGCCACCAGCAGAGATATGTTCGGGGAACGAGATGAAAAACTGTTTTTT.

The rearrangement joins TRBV6-5 to TRBJ1-2; 7 bases are a match to TRBD1. This CDR3 region has 13 residues. Germline CDR1 and CDR2: MNHEY and SVGAGI. Trimming removed 6 bases from V and 5 bases from J; junction bases left unmatched: 6. In DNA, the CDR3 is TGTGCCAGCAGGCCGGCGGGACAGTATGGCTACACCTTC. Encoded protein: CASRPAGQYGYTF.

This clone has just one count. The J gene is TRBJ1-5, the V gene TRBV30; TRBD1 matches at 9 bases. Germline values: CDR1 GTSNPN, CDR2 SVGIG (reference sequence). J lost 3 bases, V lost 3 bases, and 9 bases had no gene match. The CDR3 covers 16 residues. The CDR3 loop is CAWSTPGQGFNQPQHF. CDR3 nucleotides: TGTGCCTGGAGCACACCGGGACAGGGCTTCAATCAGCCCCAGCATTTT.

The chain's CDR3 is CASSSRPFSGELFF. The CDR3 DNA sequence: TGTGCCAGCAGTTCCCGCCCCTTCAGCGGGGAGCTGTTTTTT. This chain joins TRBV6-5 and TRBJ2-2; D not certain. Germline V gives CDR1 MNHEY, CDR2 SVGAGI. V lost 4 bases and J 7 bases, leaving 13 bases between the germline ends. The CDR3 totals 14 residues.

The chain joins TRBV6-1 to TRBJ2-5, with D unclear. Looked up from germline, CDR1 is MNHNS and CDR2 is SASEGT. Trimming removed 0 bases from V and 2 bases from J, with 10 bases in between. The length of the CDR3 is 15 residues. CDR3 in amino acids: CASSEALGTQETQYF. In DNA, the CDR3 is TGTGCCAGCAGTGAAGCGCTGGGTACGCAAGAGACCCAGTACTTC.

The CDR3 bases are TGTGCCAGCAGTGTTCAGGGAAGCTCCTATAATTCACCCCTCCACTTT. Its protein product is CASSVQGSSYNSPLHF. V and J are TRBV25-1 and TRBJ1-6; D might be TRBD1 (5 bases). From germline, CDR1 is MGHDK and CDR2 SYGVNS. V lost 4 bases and J 0 bases, leaving 10 bases between the germline ends. The CDR3 consists of 16 residues.